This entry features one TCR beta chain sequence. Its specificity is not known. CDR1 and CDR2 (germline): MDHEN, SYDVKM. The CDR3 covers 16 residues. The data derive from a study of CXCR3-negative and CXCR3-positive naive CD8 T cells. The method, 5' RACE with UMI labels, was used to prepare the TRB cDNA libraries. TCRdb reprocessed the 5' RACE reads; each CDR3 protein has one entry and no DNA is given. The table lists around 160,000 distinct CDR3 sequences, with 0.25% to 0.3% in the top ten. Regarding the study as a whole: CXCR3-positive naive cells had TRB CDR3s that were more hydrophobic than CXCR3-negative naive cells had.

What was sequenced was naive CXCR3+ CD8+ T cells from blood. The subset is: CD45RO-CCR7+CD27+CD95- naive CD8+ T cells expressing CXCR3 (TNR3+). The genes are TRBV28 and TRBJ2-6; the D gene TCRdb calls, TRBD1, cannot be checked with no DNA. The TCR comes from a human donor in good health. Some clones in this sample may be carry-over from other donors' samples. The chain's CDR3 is CASSAGEPSGANVLTF. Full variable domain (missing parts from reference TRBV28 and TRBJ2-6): DVKVTQSSRYLVKRTGEKVFLECVQDMDHENMFWYRQDPGLGLRLIYFSYDVKMKEKGDIPEGYSVSREKKERFSLILESASTNQTSMYLCASSAGEPSGANVLTFGAGSRLTVL.